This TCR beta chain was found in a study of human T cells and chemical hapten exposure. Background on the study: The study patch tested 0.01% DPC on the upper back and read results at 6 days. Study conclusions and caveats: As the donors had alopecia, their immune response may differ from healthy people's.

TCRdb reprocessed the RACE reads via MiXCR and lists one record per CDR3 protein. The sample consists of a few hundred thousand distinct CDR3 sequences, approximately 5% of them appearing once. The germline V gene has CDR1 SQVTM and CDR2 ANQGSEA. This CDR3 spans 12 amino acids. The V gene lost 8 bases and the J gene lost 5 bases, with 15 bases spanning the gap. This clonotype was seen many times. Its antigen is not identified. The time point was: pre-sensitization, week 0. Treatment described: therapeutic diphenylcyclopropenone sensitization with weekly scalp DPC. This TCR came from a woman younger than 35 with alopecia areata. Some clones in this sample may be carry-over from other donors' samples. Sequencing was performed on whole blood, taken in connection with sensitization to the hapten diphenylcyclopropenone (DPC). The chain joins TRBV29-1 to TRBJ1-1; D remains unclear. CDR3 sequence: CSFRFSGTEAFF. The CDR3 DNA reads TGCAGCTTTCGATTCTCGGGGACTGAAGCTTTCTTT.